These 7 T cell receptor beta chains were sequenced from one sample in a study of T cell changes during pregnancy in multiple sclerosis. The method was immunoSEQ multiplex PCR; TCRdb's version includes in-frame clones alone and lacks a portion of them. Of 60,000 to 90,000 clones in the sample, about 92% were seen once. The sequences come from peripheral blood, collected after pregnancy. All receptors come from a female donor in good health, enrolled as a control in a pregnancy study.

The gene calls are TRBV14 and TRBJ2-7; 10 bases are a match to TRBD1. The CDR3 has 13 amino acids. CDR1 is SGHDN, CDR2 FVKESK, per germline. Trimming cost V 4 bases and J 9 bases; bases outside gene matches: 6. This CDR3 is CASSPSGQGGQYF. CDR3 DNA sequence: TGTGCCAGCAGCCCATCAGGACAGGGGGGGCAGTACTTC.

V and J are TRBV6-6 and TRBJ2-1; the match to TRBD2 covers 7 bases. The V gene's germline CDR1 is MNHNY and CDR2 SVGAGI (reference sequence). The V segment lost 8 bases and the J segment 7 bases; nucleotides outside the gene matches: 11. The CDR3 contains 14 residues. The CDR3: CASRVGGRGNEQFF. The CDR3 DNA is TGTGCCAGCCGGGTGGGAGGGCGGGGGAATGAGCAGTTCTTC.

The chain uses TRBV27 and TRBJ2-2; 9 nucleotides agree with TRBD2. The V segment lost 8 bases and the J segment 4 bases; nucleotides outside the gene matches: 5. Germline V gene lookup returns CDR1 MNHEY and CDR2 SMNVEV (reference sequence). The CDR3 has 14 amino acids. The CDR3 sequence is CASCGGRATGELFF. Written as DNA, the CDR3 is TGTGCCAGCTGCGGCGGGAGGGCCACCGGGGAGCTGTTTTTT.

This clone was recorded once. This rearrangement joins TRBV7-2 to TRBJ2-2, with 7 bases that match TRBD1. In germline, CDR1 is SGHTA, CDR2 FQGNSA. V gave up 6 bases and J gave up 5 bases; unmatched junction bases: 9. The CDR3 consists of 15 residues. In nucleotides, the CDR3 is TGTGCCAGCAGTCGACGACAGGGAGATACCGGGGAGCTGTTTTTT. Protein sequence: CASSRRQGDTGELFF.

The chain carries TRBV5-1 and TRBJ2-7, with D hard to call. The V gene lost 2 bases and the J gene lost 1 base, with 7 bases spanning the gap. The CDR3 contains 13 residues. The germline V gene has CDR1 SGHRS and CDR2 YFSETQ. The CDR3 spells CASSFTGSYEQYF. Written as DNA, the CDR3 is TGCGCCAGCAGCTTCACGGGTTCCTACGAGCAGTACTTC.

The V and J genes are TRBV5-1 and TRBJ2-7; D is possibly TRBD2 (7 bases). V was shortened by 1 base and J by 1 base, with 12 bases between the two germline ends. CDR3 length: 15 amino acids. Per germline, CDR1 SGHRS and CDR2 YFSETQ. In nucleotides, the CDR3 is TGCGCCAGCAGCTTGATGGCGGGGGCGTCCTACGAGCAGTACTTC. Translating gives CASSLMAGASYEQYF.

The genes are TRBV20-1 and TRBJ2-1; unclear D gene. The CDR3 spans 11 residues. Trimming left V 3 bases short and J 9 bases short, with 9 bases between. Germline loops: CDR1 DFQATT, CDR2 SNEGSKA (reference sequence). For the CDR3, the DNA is TGCAGTGCTAGTAGAGATGCTGAGCAGTTCTTC. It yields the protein CSASRDAEQFF.